One T cell receptor beta chain is described in this entry. This record comes from a study of blood T cell repertoires in COVID-19. Looking at the study overall: Acute and convalescent COVID-19 specimens originated in the United States, Italy and Spain.

Germline-derived CDR1 and CDR2 are SGHTA and FQGNSA. CDR3 length equals 14 residues. The J segment lost 6 bases and the V segment lost 0 bases, leaving 3 bases of the junction unmatched. In the source study's methods: It was from reference gene primer amplification that nucleated cell counts were estimated. Assay used: immunoSEQ multiplex PCR; TCRdb lists only in-frame clones, some missing. V, J and clone size were drawn from that table, and D and trimming were deduced from the DNA. The sample lists 70,000 to 90,000 clones, around 87% occurring once. The sample was peripheral blood. J is TRBJ1-2 and V is TRBV7-2; TRBD1 agrees at 8 bases. This clonotype originated in a man at least 80 years old with active or convalescent COVID-19. CDR3 nucleotide sequence: TGTGCCAGCAGCTTAGCGGGACAGGCTGATGGCTACACCTTC. Its protein product is CASSLAGQADGYTF.